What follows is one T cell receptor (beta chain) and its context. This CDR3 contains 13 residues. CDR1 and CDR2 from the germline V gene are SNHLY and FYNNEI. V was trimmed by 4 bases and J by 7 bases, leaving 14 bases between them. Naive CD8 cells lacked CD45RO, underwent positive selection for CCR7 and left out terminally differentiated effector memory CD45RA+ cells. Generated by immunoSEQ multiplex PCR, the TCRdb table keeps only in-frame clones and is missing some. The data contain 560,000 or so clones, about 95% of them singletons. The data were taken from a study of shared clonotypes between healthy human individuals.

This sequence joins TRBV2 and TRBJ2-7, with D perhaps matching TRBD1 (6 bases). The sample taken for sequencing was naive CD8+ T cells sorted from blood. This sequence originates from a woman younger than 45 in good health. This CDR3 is CASSGWTVQEQYF. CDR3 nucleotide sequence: TGTGCCAGCAGTGGGTGGACAGTCCAGGAGCAGTACTTC.